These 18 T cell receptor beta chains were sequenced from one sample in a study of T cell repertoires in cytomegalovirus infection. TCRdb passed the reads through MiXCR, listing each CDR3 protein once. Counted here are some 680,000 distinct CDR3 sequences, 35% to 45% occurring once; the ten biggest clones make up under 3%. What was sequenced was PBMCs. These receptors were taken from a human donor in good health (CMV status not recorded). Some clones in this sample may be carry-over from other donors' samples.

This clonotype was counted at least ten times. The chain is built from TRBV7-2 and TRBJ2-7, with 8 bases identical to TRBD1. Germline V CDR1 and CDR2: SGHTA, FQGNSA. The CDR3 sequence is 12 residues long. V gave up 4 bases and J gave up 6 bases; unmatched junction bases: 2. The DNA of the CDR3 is TGTGCCAGCAGCTCCAGGGGGCGCGAGCAGTACTTC. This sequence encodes CASSSRGREQYF.

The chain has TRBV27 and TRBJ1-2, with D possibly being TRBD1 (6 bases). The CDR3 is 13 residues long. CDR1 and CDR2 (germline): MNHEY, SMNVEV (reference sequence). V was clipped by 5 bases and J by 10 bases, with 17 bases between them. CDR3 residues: CASSPQGRNVYTF. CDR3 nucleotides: TGTGCCAGCAGTCCGCAGGGGAGAAACGTCTACACCTTC.

The CDR3 loop is CSVGTIAKNIQYF. The CDR3 nucleotides are TGCAGCGTTGGAACTATAGCCAAAAACATTCAGTACTTC. The chain carries TRBV29-1 and TRBJ2-4; D is uncertain. Looked up from germline, CDR1 is SQVTM and CDR2 is ANQGSEA. Trimming took 4 bases from V and 0 from J, leaving 7 bases between them. The CDR3 runs 13 residues.

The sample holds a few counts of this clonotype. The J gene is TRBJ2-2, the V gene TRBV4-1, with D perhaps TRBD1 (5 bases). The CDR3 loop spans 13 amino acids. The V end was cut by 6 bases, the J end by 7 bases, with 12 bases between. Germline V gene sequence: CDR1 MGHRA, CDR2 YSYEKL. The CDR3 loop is CASSPGIGGELFF. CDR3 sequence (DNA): TGCGCCAGCAGTCCAGGGATTGGCGGGGAGCTGTTTTTT.

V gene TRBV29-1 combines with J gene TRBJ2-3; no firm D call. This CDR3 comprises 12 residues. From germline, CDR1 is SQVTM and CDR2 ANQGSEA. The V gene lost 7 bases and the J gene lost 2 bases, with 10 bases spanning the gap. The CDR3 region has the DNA TGCAGCGGGCGCAGGCTCACAGATACGCAGTATTTT. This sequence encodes CSGRRLTDTQYF.

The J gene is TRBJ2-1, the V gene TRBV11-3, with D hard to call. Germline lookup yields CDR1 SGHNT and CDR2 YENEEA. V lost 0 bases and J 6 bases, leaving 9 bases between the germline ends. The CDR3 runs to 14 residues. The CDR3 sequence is CASSLDGSSNEQFF. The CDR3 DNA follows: TGTGCCAGCAGCTTAGACGGGTCGAGCAATGAGCAGTTCTTC.

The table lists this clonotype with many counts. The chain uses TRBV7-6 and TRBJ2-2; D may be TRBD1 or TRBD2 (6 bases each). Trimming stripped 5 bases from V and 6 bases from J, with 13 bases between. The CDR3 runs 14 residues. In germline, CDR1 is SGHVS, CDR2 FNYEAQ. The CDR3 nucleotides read TGTGCCAGCAGCGCCGTCGGGGGCTCCGGGGAGCTGTTTTTT. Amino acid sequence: CASSAVGGSGELFF.

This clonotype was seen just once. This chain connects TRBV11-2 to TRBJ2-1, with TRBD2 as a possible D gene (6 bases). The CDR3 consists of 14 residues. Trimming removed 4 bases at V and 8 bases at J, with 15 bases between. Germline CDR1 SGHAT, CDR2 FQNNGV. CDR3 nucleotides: TGTGCCAGCAGCTCGGAGGGTACAAGCCATGAGCAGTTCTTC. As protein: CASSSEGTSHEQFF.

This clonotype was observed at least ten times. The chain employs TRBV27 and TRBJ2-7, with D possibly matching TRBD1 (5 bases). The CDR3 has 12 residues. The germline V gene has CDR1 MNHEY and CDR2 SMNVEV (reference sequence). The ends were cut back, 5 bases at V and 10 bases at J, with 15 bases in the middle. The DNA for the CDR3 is TGTGCCAGCAGTAGGTCAGGGTGGGATCAGTACTTC. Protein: CASSRSGWDQYF.

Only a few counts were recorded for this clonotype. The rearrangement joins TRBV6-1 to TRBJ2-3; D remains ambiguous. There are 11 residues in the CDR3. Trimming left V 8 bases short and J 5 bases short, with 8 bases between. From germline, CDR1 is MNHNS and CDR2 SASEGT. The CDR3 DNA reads TGTGCCAGCGGTATGGGAGATACGCAGTATTTT. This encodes CASGMGDTQYF.

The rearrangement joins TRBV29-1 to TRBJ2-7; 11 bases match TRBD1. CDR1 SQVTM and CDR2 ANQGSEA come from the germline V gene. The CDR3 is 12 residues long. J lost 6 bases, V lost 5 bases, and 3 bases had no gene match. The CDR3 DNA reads TGCAGCGTTCGGGACAGGGGGATCGAGCAGTACTTC. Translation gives CSVRDRGIEQYF.

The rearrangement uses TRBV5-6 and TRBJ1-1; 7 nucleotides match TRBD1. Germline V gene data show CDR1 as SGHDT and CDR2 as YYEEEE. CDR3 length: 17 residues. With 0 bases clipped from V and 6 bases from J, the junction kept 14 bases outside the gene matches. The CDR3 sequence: CASSLGGLLQGRAEAFF. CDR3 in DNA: TGTGCCAGCAGCTTGGGAGGTTTGTTACAGGGGAGGGCTGAAGCTTTCTTT.

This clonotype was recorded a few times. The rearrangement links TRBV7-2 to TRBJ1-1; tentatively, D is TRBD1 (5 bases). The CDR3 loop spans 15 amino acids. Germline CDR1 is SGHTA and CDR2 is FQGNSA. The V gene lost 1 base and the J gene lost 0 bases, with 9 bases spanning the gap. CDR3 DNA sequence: TGTGCCAGCAGCTTAGGTGGGGGGGTGAACACTGAAGCTTTCTTT. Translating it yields CASSLGGGVNTEAFF.

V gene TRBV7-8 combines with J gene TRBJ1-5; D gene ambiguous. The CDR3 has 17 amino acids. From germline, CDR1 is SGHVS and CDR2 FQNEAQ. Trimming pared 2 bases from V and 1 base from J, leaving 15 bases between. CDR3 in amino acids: CASSLYDGTGSNQPQHF. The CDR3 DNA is TGTGCCAGCAGCTTATATGACGGAACGGGGAGCAATCAGCCCCAGCATTTT.

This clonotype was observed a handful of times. DNA for the CDR3: TGTGCCAGTAGCTCGTCGGGGGGGCCCTCCTACGAGCAGTACTTC. It codes for CASSSSGGPSYEQYF. The chain combines TRBV19 with TRBJ2-7; 8 bases are shared with TRBD2. Germline V CDR1 and CDR2: LNHDA, SQIVND (reference sequence). Unmatched junction bases numbered 7, after V lost 6 bases and J lost 0 bases. This CDR3 has 15 residues. The entire variable domain, with the rest obtained from reference TRBV19 and TRBJ2-7, is as follows: DGGITQSPKYLFRKEGQNVTLSCEQNLNHDAMYWYRQDPGQGLRLIYYSQIVNDFQKGDIAEGYSVSREKKESFPLTVTSAQKNPTAFYLCASSSSGGPSYEQYFGPGTRLTVT.

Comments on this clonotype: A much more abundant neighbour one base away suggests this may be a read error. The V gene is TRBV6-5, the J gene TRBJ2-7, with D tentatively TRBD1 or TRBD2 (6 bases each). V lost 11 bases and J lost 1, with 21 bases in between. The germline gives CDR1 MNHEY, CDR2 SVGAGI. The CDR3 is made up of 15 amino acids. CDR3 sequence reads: CAPRRGEGGSYEQYF. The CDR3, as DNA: TGTGCCCCCAGAAGGGGGGAAGGGGGATCCTACGAGCAGTACTTC.

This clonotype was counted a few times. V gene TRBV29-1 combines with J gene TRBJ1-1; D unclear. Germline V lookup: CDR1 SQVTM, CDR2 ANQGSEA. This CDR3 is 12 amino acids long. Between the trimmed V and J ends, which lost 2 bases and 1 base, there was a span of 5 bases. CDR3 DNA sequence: TGCAGCGTTGAACGGGGGAACACTGAAGCTTTCTTT. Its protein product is CSVERGNTEAFF.

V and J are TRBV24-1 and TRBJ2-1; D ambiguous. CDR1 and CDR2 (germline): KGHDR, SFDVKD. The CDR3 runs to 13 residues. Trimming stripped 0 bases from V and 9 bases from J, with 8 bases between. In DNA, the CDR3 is TGTGCCACCAGTGATTTGCTATATGGTGAGCAGTTCTTC. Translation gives CATSDLLYGEQFF.